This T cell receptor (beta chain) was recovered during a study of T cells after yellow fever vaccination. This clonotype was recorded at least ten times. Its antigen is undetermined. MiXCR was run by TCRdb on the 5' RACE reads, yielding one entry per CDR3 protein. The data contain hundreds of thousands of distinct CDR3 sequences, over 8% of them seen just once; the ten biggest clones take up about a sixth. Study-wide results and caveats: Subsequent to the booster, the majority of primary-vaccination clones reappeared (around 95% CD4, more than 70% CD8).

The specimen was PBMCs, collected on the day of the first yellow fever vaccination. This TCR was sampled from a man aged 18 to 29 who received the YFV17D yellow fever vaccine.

The CDR3 region is CASSSYRDIVETQYF. The CDR3 bases are TGTGCCAGCAGCAGCTACAGGGATATAGTAGAGACCCAGTACTTC. The rearrangement joins TRBV7-2 to TRBJ2-5; TRBD1 is a possible D gene (6 bases). Trimming shortened V by 5 bases and J by 4 bases, and 17 bases separated the two germline ends. This CDR3 has 15 residues. From germline, CDR1 is SGHTA and CDR2 FQGNSA.